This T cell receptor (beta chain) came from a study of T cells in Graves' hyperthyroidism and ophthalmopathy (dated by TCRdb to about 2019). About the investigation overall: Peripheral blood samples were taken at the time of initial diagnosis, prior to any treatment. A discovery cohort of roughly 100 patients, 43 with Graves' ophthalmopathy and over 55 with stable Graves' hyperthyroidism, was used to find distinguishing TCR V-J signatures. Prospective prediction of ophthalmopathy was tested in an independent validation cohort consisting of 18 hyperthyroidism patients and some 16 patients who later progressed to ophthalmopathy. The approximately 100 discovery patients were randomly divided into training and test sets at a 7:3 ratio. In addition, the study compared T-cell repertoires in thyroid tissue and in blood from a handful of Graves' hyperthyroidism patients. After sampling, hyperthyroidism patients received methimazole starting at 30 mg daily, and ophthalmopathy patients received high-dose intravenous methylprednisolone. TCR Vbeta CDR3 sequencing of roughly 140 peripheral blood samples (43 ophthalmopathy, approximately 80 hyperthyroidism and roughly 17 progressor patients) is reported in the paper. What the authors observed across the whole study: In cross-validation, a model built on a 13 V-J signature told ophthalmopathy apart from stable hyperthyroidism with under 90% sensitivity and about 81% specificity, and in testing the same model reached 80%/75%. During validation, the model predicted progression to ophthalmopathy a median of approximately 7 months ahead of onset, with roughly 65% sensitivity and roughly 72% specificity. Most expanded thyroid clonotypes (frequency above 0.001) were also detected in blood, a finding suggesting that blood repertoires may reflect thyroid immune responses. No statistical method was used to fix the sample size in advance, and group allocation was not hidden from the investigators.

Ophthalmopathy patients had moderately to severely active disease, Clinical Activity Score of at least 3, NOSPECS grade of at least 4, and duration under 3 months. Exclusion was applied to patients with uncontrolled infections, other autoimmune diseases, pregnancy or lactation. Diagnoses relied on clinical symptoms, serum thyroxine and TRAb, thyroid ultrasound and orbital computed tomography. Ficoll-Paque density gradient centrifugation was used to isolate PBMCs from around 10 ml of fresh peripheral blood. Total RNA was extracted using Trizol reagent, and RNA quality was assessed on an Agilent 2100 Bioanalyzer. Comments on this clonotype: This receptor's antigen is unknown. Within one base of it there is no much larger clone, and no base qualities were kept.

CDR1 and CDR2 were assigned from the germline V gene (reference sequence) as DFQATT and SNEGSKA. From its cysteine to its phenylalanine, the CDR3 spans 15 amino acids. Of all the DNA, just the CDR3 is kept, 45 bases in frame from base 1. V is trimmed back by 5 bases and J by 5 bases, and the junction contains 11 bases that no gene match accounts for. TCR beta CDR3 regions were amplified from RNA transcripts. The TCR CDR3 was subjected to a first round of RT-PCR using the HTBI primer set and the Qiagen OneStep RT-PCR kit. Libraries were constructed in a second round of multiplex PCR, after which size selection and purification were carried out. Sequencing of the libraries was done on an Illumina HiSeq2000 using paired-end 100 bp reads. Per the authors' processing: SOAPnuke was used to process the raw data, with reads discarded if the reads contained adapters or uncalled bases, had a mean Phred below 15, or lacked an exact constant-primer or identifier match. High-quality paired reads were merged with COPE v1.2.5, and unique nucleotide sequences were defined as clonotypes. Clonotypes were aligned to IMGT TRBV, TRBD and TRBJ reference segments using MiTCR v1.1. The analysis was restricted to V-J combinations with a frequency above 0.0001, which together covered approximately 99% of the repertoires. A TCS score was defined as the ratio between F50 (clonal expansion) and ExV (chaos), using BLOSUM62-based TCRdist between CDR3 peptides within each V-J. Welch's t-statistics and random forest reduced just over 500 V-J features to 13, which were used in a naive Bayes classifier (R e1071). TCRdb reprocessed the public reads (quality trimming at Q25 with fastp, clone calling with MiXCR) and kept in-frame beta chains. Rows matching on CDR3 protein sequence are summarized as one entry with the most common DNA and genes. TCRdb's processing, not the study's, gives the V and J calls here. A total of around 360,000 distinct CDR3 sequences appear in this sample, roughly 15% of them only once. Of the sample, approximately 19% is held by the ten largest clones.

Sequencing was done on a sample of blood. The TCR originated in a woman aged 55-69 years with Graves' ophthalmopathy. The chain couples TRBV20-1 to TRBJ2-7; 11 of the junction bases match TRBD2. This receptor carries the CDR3 CSASFPTSGSDEQYF. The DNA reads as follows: TGCAGTGCTTCATTTCCCACTAGCGGGAGTGACGAGCAGTACTTC.